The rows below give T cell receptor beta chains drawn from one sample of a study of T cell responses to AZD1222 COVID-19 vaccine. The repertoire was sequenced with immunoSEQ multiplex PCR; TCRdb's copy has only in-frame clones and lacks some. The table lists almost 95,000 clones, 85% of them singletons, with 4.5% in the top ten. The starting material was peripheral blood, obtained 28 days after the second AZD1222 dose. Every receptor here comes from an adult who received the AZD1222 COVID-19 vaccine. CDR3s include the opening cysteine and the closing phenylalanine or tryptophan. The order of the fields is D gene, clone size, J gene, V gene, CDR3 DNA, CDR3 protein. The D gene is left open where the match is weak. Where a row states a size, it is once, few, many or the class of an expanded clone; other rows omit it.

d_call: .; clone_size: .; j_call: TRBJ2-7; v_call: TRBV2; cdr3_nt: TGTGCCAGCAGTGAAGGGCAGGGGGCCGGGAGGTACGAGCAGTACTTC; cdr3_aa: CASSEGQGAGRYEQYF
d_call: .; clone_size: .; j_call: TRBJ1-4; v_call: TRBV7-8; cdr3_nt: TGTGCCAGCAGCCCGCGGACGGTGTTGGCCCGTAATGAAAAACTGTTTTTT; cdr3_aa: CASSPRTVLARNEKLFF
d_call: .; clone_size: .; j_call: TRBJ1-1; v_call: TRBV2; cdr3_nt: TGTGCCAGCATAGAACAGGGAGGAATCGACACTGAAGCTTTCTTT; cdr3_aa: CASIEQGGIDTEAFF
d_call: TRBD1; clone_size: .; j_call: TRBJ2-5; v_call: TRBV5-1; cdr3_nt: TGCGCCAGCAGCCCCAGGGGGAATTCAGAAGAGACCCAGTACTTC; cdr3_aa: CASSPRGNSEETQYF
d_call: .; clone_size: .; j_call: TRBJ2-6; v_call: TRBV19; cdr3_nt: TGTGCCAGTAGTACGGCCTCTGGGGCCAACGTCCTGACTTTC; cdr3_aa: CASSTASGANVLTF
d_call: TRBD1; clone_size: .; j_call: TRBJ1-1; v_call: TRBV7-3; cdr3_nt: TGTGCCAGCAAAACGGGACAGGGGACTGAAGCTTTCTTT; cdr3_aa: CASKTGQGTEAFF
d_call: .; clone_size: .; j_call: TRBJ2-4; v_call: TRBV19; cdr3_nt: TGTGCCAGTAGTATCTTCTTGGGGAAAGCCAAAAACATTCAGTACTTC; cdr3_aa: CASSIFLGKAKNIQYF
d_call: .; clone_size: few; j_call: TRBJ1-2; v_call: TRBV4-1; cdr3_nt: TGCGCCAGCAGTCGGGCAGGAACCTATGGCTACACCTTC; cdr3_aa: CASSRAGTYGYTF
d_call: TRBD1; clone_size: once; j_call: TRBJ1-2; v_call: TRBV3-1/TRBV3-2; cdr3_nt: TGTGCCAGCAGCCAAGGGGGGACAGGGGGCCTTGGCTACACCTTC; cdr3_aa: CASSQGGTGGLGYTF
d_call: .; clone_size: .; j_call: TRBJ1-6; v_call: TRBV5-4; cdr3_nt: TGTGCCAGCAGCTTGGGAGTCCGGGACTGGAGCTCCTATAATTCACCCCTCCACTTT; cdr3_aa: CASSLGVRDWSSYNSPLHF
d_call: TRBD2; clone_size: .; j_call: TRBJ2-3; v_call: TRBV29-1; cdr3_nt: TGCAGCGCCTGGACTAGCTGGAGCACAGATACGCAGTATTTT; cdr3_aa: CSAWTSWSTDTQYF
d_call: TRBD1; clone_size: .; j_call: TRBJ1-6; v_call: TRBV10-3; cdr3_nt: TGTGCCATCAGTGATAAGACAGGGGCTGGGAATTCACCCCTCCACTTT; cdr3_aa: CAISDKTGAGNSPLHF
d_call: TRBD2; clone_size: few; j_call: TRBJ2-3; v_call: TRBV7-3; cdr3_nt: TGTGCCAGCAGCTTTTCAGCGGGGGGGACCACAGATACGCAGTATTTT; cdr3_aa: CASSFSAGGTTDTQYF
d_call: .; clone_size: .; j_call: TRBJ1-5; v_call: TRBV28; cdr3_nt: TGTGCCAGCAGTTTAGTAGGGGCTAGCAATCAGCCCCAGCATTTT; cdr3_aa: CASSLVGASNQPQHF
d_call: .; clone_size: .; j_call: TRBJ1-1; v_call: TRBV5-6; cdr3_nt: TGTGCCAGCAGCCGTGGCCCCGAAGCTTTCTTT; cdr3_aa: CASSRGPEAFF
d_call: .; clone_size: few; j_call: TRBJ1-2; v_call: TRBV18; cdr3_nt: TGTGCCAGCTCACCAACGGGGAACACGGCTGGCTACACCTTC; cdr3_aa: CASSPTGNTAGYTF
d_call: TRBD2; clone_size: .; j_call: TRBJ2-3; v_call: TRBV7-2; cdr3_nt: TGTGCCAGCAGCCTGGATAGCGGGAGAACAGATACGCAGTATTTT; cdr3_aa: CASSLDSGRTDTQYF
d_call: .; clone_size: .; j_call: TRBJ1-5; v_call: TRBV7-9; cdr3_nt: TGTGCCAGCAGCCCCACGAAAAATCAGCCCCAGCATTTT; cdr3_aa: CASSPTKNQPQHF
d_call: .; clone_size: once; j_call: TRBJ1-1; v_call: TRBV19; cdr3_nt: TGTGCCGGATCGAAGGGGCAGTACACTGAAGCTTTCTTT; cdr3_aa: CAGSKGQYTEAFF
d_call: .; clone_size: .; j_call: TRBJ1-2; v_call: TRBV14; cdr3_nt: TGTGCCAGCAGCCAAATTCGGGGGGCGCGGGACTATGGCTACACCTTC; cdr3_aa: CASSQIRGARDYGYTF
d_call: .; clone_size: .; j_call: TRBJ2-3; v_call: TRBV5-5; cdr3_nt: TGTGCCAGCAGCACGGCCAGAGGCACAGATACGCAGTATTTT; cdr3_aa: CASSTARGTDTQYF
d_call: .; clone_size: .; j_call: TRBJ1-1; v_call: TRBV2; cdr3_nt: TGTGCCAGCAGTGGGGGGGGTTTCATGAACACTGAAGCTTTCTTT; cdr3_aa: CASSGGGFMNTEAFF
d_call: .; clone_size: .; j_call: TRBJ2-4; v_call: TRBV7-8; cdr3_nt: TGTGCCAGCAGCCTAGGAGATTTGAGAGCAGTCGAAAACATTCAGTACTTC; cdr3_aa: CASSLGDLRAVENIQYF
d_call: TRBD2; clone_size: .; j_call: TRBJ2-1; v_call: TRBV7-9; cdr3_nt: TGTGCCAGCAGCACACATGGGGGGGTTACCTTTACGGTTACGCGCTATGAGCAGTTCTTC; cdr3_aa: CASSTHGGVTFTVTRYEQFF
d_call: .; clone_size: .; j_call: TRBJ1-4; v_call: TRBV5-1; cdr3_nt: TGCGCCAGCAGTAGTGGCGGGTCCGCGCCCCAAAAACTGTTTTTT; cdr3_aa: CASSSGGSAPQKLFF
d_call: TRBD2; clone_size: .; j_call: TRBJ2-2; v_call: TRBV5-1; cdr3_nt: TGCGCCAGCAGCCCGGGACTAGCGGGGGGGCCGGTCGGGGAGCTGTTTTTT; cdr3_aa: CASSPGLAGGPVGELFF
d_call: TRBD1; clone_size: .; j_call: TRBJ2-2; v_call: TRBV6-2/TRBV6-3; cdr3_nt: TGTGCCAGCAGTTTCGACAGGGGAACCGGGGAGCTGTTTTTT; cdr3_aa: CASSFDRGTGELFF
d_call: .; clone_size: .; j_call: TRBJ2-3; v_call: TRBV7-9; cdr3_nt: TGTGCCAGCAGCTTTCAGGCGGATACAGATACGCAGTATTTT; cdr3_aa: CASSFQADTDTQYF
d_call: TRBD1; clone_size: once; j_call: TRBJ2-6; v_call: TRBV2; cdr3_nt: TGTGCCAGCAGAAGAGGACAGGCTAGCTCTGGGGCCAACGTCCTGACTTTC; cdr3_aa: CASRRGQASSGANVLTF
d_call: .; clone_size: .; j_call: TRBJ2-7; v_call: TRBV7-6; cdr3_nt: TGTGCCAGCAGCTCCCGTACTAACTACGAGCAGTACTTC; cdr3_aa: CASSSRTNYEQYF
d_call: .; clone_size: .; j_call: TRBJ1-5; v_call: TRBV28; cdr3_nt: TGTGCCAGCAGTTTCAGCAATCAGCCCCAGCATTTT; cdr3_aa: CASSFSNQPQHF
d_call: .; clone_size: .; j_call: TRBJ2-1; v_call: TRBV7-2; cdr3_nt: TGTGCCAGCAGCACCCTAGGGGGGGACAATGAGCAGTTCTTC; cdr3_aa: CASSTLGGDNEQFF